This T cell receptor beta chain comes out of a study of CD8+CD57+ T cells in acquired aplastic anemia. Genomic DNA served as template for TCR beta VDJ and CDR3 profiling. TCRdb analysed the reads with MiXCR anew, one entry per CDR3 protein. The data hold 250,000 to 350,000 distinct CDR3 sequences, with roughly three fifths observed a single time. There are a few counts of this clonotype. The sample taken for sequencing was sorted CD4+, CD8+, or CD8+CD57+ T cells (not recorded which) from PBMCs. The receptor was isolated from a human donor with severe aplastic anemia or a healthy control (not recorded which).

CDR3 coding DNA: TGTGCCATCAGGGGACAGGGTAACTATGGCTACACCTTC. Translated, it gives CAIRGQGNYGYTF. The chain joins TRBV10-3 to TRBJ1-2; 9 bases fit TRBD1. The V gene's germline CDR1 is ENHRY and CDR2 SYGVKD. V lost 6 bases to trimming and J lost 1 base; unmatched junction nucleotides: 0. The CDR3 has 13 amino acids.